This entry lists 27 T cell receptor beta chains sequenced from one sample in a study of cytomegalovirus exposure and HLA in healthy donors. The PCR ran on 60 Vbeta and 13 Jbeta primers. The protocol was immunoSEQ multiplex PCR, while the TCRdb copy is restricted to in-frame clones and leaves out a portion. The listing contains about 46,000 clones. The sample was PBMCs. The source of these receptors is a woman aged 40-49 years in good health and CMV-seronegative.

V is TRBV28 and J is TRBJ2-1, with 8 bases that match TRBD2. Losses at the gene ends were 3 bases for V and 5 bases for J; bases not matched to a gene: 6. CDR3 size: 15 residues. Germline CDR1 MDHEN, CDR2 SYDVKM. CDR3 coding DNA: TGTGCCAGCAGTTTTACAGCGGGAGTTCACAATGAGCAGTTCTTC. It specifies CASSFTAGVHNEQFF.

The V gene is TRBV7-9, the J gene TRBJ1-1; D not certain. V was cut by 4 bases and J by 4 bases, with 16 bases left in between. This CDR3 has 15 residues. Germline V lookup: CDR1 SEHNR, CDR2 FQNEAQ (reference sequence). CDR3 residues: CASSSTPEVSTEAFF. In nucleotides, the CDR3 is TGTGCCAGCAGCTCCACCCCCGAGGTTTCCACTGAAGCTTTCTTT.

The rearrangement links TRBV9 to TRBJ2-1, with 10 positions matching TRBD2. V lost 0 bases, J lost 9 bases, and 24 bases stayed unmatched. The CDR3 is 21 amino acids. Germline loops: CDR1 SGDLS, CDR2 YYNGEE. The CDR3 nucleotides are TGTGCCAGCAGCGTAGTTTGGGATTTGAGCGGGAGGGAATGTTTAAGGAGTGAGCAGTTCTTC. Protein product: CASSVVWDLSGRECLRSEQFF.

This CDR3 is CASSAGTGVHEQYF. Written as DNA, the CDR3 is TGTGCCAGCAGTGCCGGGACAGGGGTCCACGAGCAGTACTTC. V and J are TRBV2 and TRBJ2-7, with TRBD1 matching 10 bases. CDR3 length: 14 residues. After removal of 4 bases from V and 5 bases from J, the junction contained 5 bases not matched to a gene. In germline, CDR1 is SNHLY, CDR2 FYNNEI. Using reference TRBV2 and TRBJ2-7 for the parts outside the CDR3, the full variable domain is EPEVTQTPSHQVTQMGQEVILRCVPISNHLYFYWYRQILGQKVEFLVSFYNNEISEKSEIFDDQFSVERPDGSNFTLKIRSTKLEDSAMYFCASSAGTGVHEQYFGPGTRLTVT.

The chain has TRBV7-2 and TRBJ2-3; 14 nucleotides agree with TRBD2. Germline CDR1 and CDR2: SGHTA and FQGNSA. The J segment lost 4 bases and the V segment lost 1 base, leaving 4 bases of the junction unmatched. The length of the CDR3 is 17 residues. In DNA, the CDR3 is TGTGCCAGCAGCTTAGGACTAGCGGGAGGGTGGGCAGATACGCAGTATTTT. Protein: CASSLGLAGGWADTQYF.

V and J are TRBV29-1 and TRBJ2-5; TRBD1 agrees at 10 bases. Losses at the gene ends were 6 bases for V and 1 base for J; bases not matched to a gene: 8. The germline V gene encodes CDR1 SQVTM and CDR2 ANQGSEA. This CDR3 has 15 residues. CDR3 protein: CSVSAWDRGQETQYF. The CDR3 DNA reads TGCAGCGTCAGTGCCTGGGACAGGGGCCAAGAGACCCAGTACTTC.

The chain has TRBV4-1 and TRBJ2-7; D is possibly TRBD1 (6 bases). V gave up 0 bases and J gave up 4 bases, with 13 bases separating them. The germline V gene encodes CDR1 MGHRA and CDR2 YSYEKL. The CDR3 has 15 residues. The CDR3 reads CASSQDFRGHYEQYF. CDR3 in DNA: TGCGCCAGCAGCCAAGATTTCAGGGGCCATTACGAGCAGTACTTC.

The V gene is TRBV7-9, the J gene TRBJ2-7, with TRBD2 as a possible D gene (6 bases). The germline V and J ends were trimmed by 5 bases and 5 bases, with 19 bases remaining between them. The CDR3 loop spans 15 amino acids. Germline CDR1 and CDR2: SEHNR and FQNEAQ (reference sequence). The CDR3 nucleotides read TGTGCCAGCAGCACTCGACTAGGAGATAACCACGAGCAGTACTTC. This sequence encodes CASSTRLGDNHEQYF.

The chain couples TRBV6-5 to TRBJ2-1; the match to TRBD2 covers 8 bases. This CDR3 is 15 amino acids long. V was pared by 7 bases and J by 0 bases, with 5 bases of the junction left unmatched. The germline CDR1 and CDR2 sequences are MNHEY and SVGAGI. DNA of the CDR3: TGTGCCAGCAACCGGGAGGGCTCCTCCTACAATGAGCAGTTCTTC. As protein: CASNREGSSYNEQFF.

The gene calls are TRBV6-5 and TRBJ2-5; D perhaps matches TRBD1 (5 bases). V was clipped by 5 bases and J by 7 bases, with 11 bases between them. CDR1 and CDR2 from the germline V gene are MNHEY and SVGAGI. The CDR3 is 12 residues long. In DNA form, the CDR3 reads TGTGCCAGCAGTCCAGGGTACGGGACCCAGTACTTC. Translating gives CASSPGYGTQYF.

This chain connects TRBV5-6 to TRBJ2-4; 7 positions match TRBD1. Germline trimming cut 0 bases from V and 6 bases from J; bases unmatched to any gene: 3. CDR3 length equals 14 residues. Germline V gene lookup returns CDR1 SGHDT and CDR2 YYEEEE. CDR3 DNA: TGTGCCAGCAGCTTGGGACAGGGCGGAAACATTCAGTACTTC. It is translated as CASSLGQGGNIQYF.

The chain couples TRBV9 to TRBJ2-3; 9 bases agree with TRBD2. CDR3 length: 16 residues. Trimming cost V 0 bases and J 3 bases; bases outside gene matches: 5. CDR1 and CDR2 (germline): SGDLS, YYNGEE. CDR3: CASSVEGGRATDTQYF. The CDR3 coding sequence is TGTGCCAGCAGCGTAGAGGGCGGGAGGGCGACAGATACGCAGTATTTT.

This sequence joins TRBV15 and TRBJ2-3, with a weak D call TRBD1 (5 bases). V lost 1 base to trimming and J lost 2 bases, with 10 bases between them. This CDR3 has 15 residues. Looked up from germline, CDR1 is LNHNV and CDR2 is YYDKDF (reference sequence). The CDR3 region has the DNA TGTGCCACCAGCAGAGTTATGGGGCCCACAGATACGCAGTATTTT. Translating it yields CATSRVMGPTDTQYF.

The chain combines TRBV6-5 with TRBJ2-4, with a weak D call TRBD1 (6 bases). The germline V gene has CDR1 MNHEY and CDR2 SVGAGI. The V end lost 5 bases, the J end lost 2 bases, and 13 bases lay between the germline ends. This CDR3 region has 15 residues. The CDR3 DNA reads TGTGCCAGCAGTCACCCCAGGGGATCCAAAAACATTCAGTACTTC. Protein: CASSHPRGSKNIQYF.

The chain joins TRBV5-1 to TRBJ2-3; D perhaps matches TRBD2 (5 bases). CDR1 is SGHRS and CDR2 is YFSETQ in the germline V gene. There are 15 residues in the CDR3. The V gene lost 0 bases and the J gene lost 6 bases, with 14 bases spanning the gap. The CDR3 loop is CASSLETSATDTQYF. The DNA of the CDR3 is TGCGCCAGCAGCTTGGAAACTAGTGCAACTGATACGCAGTATTTT.

V usage is TRBV13 and J usage is TRBJ1-2; D perhaps matches TRBD1 (5 bases). The V end lost 7 bases, the J end lost 2 bases, and 23 bases lay between the germline ends. The CDR3 has 17 residues. Germline V gene data show CDR1 as PRHDT and CDR2 as FYEKMQ (reference sequence). CDR3 in DNA: TGTGCCAGCACCTCTTCCCCCGGAGGGGCAAAAAACTATGGCTACACCTTC. Translation gives CASTSSPGGAKNYGYTF.

The chain recombines TRBV5-1 with TRBJ1-2; D uncertain. Germline V CDR1 and CDR2: SGHRS, YFSETQ. Trimming took 0 bases from V and 3 from J, leaving 12 bases between them. The length of the CDR3 is 15 residues. The CDR3 loop reads CASSLDRPEDYGYTF. The CDR3 DNA is TGCGCCAGCAGCTTGGACCGACCGGAGGACTATGGCTACACCTTC.

This chain uses TRBV29-1 with TRBJ1-3; tentatively, D is TRBD1 (6 bases). V was trimmed by 3 bases and J by 4 bases, leaving 10 bases between them. The CDR3 is 13 residues long. The germline CDR1 and CDR2 sequences are SQVTM and ANQGSEA. CDR3 residues: CSVETGGGNTIYF. Written as DNA, the CDR3 is TGCAGCGTTGAGACAGGCGGGGGAAACACCATATATTTT.

The chain joins TRBV7-2 to TRBJ2-7; D uncertain. V was pared by 1 base and J by 6 bases, with 7 bases between. The CDR3 is 12 residues long. CDR1 is SGHTA, CDR2 FQGNSA, per germline. Here the CDR3 DNA reads TGTGCCAGCAGCTTAGGAGTCGGCGAGCAGTACTTC. As protein: CASSLGVGEQYF.

J is TRBJ2-5 and V is TRBV4-3; TRBD1 matches 10 bases. V was pared by 4 bases and J by 1 base, with 6 bases of the junction left unmatched. From germline, CDR1 is LGHNA and CDR2 YSLEER. The CDR3 extends over 16 amino acids. CDR3 DNA: TGCGCCAGCAGCCCCGGGACAGGGGATTTCCAAGAGACCCAGTACTTC. Protein product: CASSPGTGDFQETQYF.

The chain is built from TRBV5-1 and TRBJ1-1, with a possible D match to TRBD1 (6 bases). Deletions cut 1 base from V and 1 base from J, with 8 bases between. The CDR3 runs to 14 residues. Per germline, CDR1 SGHRS and CDR2 YFSETQ. CDR3 nucleotides: TGCGCCAGCAGCTTGCAGGGGACGAACACTGAAGCTTTCTTT. Translation: CASSLQGTNTEAFF.

The V and J genes are TRBV6-1 and TRBJ1-1, with unresolved D. This CDR3 is built from 13 residues. Germline V gene lookup returns CDR1 MNHNS and CDR2 SASEGT. Trimming removed 2 bases at V and 10 bases at J, with 14 bases between. The CDR3 nucleotides are TGTGCCAGCAGTGAAAGACAAGGCCAAAGAGCTTTCTTT. Its translation: CASSERQGQRAFF.

The rearrangement joins TRBV5-1 to TRBJ2-3; 7 bases are a match to TRBD1. V lost 0 bases, J lost 0 bases, and 7 bases stayed unmatched. Germline CDR1 is SGHRS and CDR2 is YFSETQ. CDR3 length: 17 amino acids. In DNA, the CDR3 is TGCGCCAGCAGCTTGGGGCCACAGGGGTCTAGCACAGATACGCAGTATTTT. Its translation: CASSLGPQGSSTDTQYF.

V is TRBV7-2 and J is TRBJ2-5, with TRBD1 matching 8 bases. The CDR3 extends over 16 amino acids. V lost 5 bases to trimming and J lost 9 bases; unmatched junction nucleotides: 17. Germline V lookup: CDR1 SGHTA, CDR2 FQGNSA. CDR3 region: CASSRDRKLVIGAQYF. CDR3 coding DNA: TGTGCCAGCAGCCGGGACAGGAAACTGGTTATAGGGGCCCAGTACTTC.

The chain is built from TRBV6-5 and TRBJ2-5, with TRBD2 as a possible D gene (6 bases). The germline CDR1 and CDR2 sequences are MNHEY and SVGAGI. V was pared by 5 bases and J by 5 bases, with 12 bases between. The CDR3 covers 13 residues. The CDR3 is CASSAPGAETQYF. CDR3 DNA: TGTGCCAGCAGTGCACCGGGAGCGGAGACCCAGTACTTC.

This sequence joins TRBV27 and TRBJ1-1, with D tentatively TRBD1 (6 bases). Trimming removed 1 base from V and 3 bases from J, with 9 bases in between. The CDR3 covers 14 residues. Per germline, CDR1 MNHEY and CDR2 SMNVEV (reference sequence). The CDR3 here is CASSLYRAYTEAFF. The CDR3 DNA reads as TGTGCCAGCAGTTTATACAGGGCGTACACTGAAGCTTTCTTT.

This chain uses TRBV5-1 with TRBJ2-7; TRBD2 matches at 11 bases. With 4 bases clipped from V and 4 bases from J, the junction kept 7 bases outside the gene matches. The CDR3 covers 15 residues. Germline loops: CDR1 SGHRS, CDR2 YFSETQ. The CDR3 reads CASSHATSGIYEQYF. The CDR3 coding sequence is TGCGCCAGCAGCCACGCGACTAGCGGGATATACGAGCAGTACTTC.